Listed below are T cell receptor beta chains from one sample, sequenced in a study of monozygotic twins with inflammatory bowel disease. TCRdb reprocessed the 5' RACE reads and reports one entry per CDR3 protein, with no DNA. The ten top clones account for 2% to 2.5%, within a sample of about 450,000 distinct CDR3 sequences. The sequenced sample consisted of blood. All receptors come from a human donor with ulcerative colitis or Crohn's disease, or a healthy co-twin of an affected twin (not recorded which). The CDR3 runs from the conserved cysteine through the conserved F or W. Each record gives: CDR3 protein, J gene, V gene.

CDR3aa: CASKGRDLAAYTGELFF; j_gene: TRBJ2-2; v_gene: TRBV6-1
CDR3aa: CASSLGGSFVEQFF; j_gene: TRBJ2-1; v_gene: TRBV7-2
CDR3aa: CASRPRTGGRETQYF; j_gene: TRBJ2-5; v_gene: TRBV19
CDR3aa: CASMEQRGQNQPQHF; j_gene: TRBJ1-5; v_gene: TRBV19
CDR3aa: CASSQQGKAGELFF; j_gene: TRBJ2-2; v_gene: TRBV3-1
CDR3aa: CASSYGQGIRGTEAFF; j_gene: TRBJ1-1; v_gene: TRBV6-5
CDR3aa: CASSLGPTYNEQFF; j_gene: TRBJ2-1; v_gene: TRBV5-1
CDR3aa: CSARGPGGNRQPQHF; j_gene: TRBJ1-5; v_gene: TRBV20-1
CDR3aa: CASVGDGHSGANVLTF; j_gene: TRBJ2-6; v_gene: TRBV25-1
CDR3aa: CSAIIGQGEWDTEAFF; j_gene: TRBJ1-1; v_gene: TRBV20-1
CDR3aa: CASSPGTSGRALIEQFF; j_gene: TRBJ2-1; v_gene: TRBV5-1
CDR3aa: CASSLVASSYNEQFF; j_gene: TRBJ2-1; v_gene: TRBV5-1
CDR3aa: CASSALTRELRNEQFF; j_gene: TRBJ2-1; v_gene: TRBV9
CDR3aa: CASSWYRGGYNEQFF; j_gene: TRBJ2-1; v_gene: TRBV7-2
CDR3aa: CASMGSINNEQFF; j_gene: TRBJ2-1; v_gene: TRBV7-2
CDR3aa: CASRSQDSPNNEQFF; j_gene: TRBJ2-1; v_gene: TRBV5-1
CDR3aa: CAAGTRDYEQYF; j_gene: TRBJ2-7; v_gene: TRBV19
CDR3aa: CASIAAKGTTYEQYF; j_gene: TRBJ2-7; v_gene: TRBV21-1
CDR3aa: CASSRGRGGTNTDTQYF; j_gene: TRBJ2-3; v_gene: TRBV12-3/TRBV12-4
CDR3aa: CASSYGTENYGYTF; j_gene: TRBJ1-2; v_gene: TRBV5-1
CDR3aa: CASRLTGADTEAFF; j_gene: TRBJ1-1; v_gene: TRBV12-3/TRBV12-4
CDR3aa: CASSIVGGGAFF; j_gene: TRBJ1-1; v_gene: TRBV19
CDR3aa: CSATRQVNTEAFF; j_gene: TRBJ1-1; v_gene: TRBV20-1
CDR3aa: CASSLRVWAADTQYF; j_gene: TRBJ2-3; v_gene: TRBV11-2
CDR3aa: CAWGEAGPTDTQYF; j_gene: TRBJ2-3; v_gene: TRBV30
CDR3aa: CAITGGAGYEQYF; j_gene: TRBJ2-7; v_gene: TRBV10-3
CDR3aa: CASSFWTDTGELFF; j_gene: TRBJ2-2; v_gene: TRBV5-1
CDR3aa: CASSPRAPSYEQYF; j_gene: TRBJ2-7; v_gene: TRBV6-2/TRBV6-3
CDR3aa: CASSTLTSGSYEQYF; j_gene: TRBJ2-7; v_gene: TRBV27
CDR3aa: CSVLTGGKTEAFF; j_gene: TRBJ1-1; v_gene: TRBV29-1
CDR3aa: CASSQEVQGGSNQPQHF; j_gene: TRBJ1-5; v_gene: TRBV4-3
CDR3aa: CASSHSTRLNEKLFF; j_gene: TRBJ1-4; v_gene: TRBV3-1
CDR3aa: CSAIGAGAYEQYF; j_gene: TRBJ2-7; v_gene: TRBV20-1
CDR3aa: CAISVGSGGPYNEQFF; j_gene: TRBJ2-1; v_gene: TRBV10-3
CDR3aa: CSARAAGGSLNTEAFF; j_gene: TRBJ1-1; v_gene: TRBV20-1
CDR3aa: CASSLYRNTGELFF; j_gene: TRBJ2-2; v_gene: TRBV27
CDR3aa: CASRGLEVNTEAFF; j_gene: TRBJ1-1; v_gene: TRBV7-8
CDR3aa: CASSISSSGANVLTF; j_gene: TRBJ2-6; v_gene: TRBV12-3/TRBV12-4
CDR3aa: CASSGYGVEAFF; j_gene: TRBJ1-1; v_gene: TRBV25-1
CDR3aa: CASTDGRAKNIQYF; j_gene: TRBJ2-4; v_gene: TRBV12-3/TRBV12-4
CDR3aa: CASSLDRTSNLDEQFF; j_gene: TRBJ2-1; v_gene: TRBV5-1
CDR3aa: CASSGQGGRNQPQHF; j_gene: TRBJ1-5; v_gene: TRBV2
CDR3aa: CASSPAGGDTEAFF; j_gene: TRBJ1-1; v_gene: TRBV18
CDR3aa: CASSPSGVPISGANVLTF; j_gene: TRBJ2-6; v_gene: TRBV11-2
CDR3aa: CASSRGLAGAGEQFF; j_gene: TRBJ2-1; v_gene: TRBV6-2/TRBV6-3
CDR3aa: CASSRFSQGYEQYF; j_gene: TRBJ2-7; v_gene: TRBV5-6